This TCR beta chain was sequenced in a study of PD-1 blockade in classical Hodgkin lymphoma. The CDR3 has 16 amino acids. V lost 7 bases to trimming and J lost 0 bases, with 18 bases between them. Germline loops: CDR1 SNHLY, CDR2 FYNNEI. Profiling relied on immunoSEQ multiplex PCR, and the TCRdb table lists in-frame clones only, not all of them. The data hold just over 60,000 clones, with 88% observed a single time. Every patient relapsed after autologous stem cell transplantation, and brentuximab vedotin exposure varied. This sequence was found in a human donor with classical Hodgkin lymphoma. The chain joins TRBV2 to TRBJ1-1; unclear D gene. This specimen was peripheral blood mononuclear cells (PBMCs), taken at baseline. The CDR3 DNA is TGTGCCAGCACCCTGGAGCGACCAAGGGTGAACACTGAAGCTTTCTTT. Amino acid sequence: CASTLERPRVNTEAFF.